This is a list of T cell receptor beta chains from one sample in a study of blood T cell repertoires in COVID-19. TCRdb keeps only in-frame clones here, not all; method: immunoSEQ multiplex PCR. The sample includes roughly 240,000 clones, approximately 90% of them seen just once. Material for sequencing was PBMCs or T cells enriched from blood (not recorded which). Source of these receptors: a middle-aged woman with acute COVID-19. Both conserved end residues are part of each CDR3. Each record gives: J gene, CDR3 length, clone size, V gene, D gene, CDR3 DNA, CDR3 protein. D genes are given only for firm matches. Only part of the rows carry a size: once, few, many, or a class if the clone is expanded.

TRBJ2-1 17 NA TRBV5-1 TRBD2 TGCGCCAGCAGCTTCATTCCCTTGGGGAGGGTCTACAATGAGCAGTTCTTC CASSFIPLGRVYNEQFF
TRBJ2-5 14 NA TRBV5-6 NA TGTGCCAGCAGAACCCGGGGGTACCAAGAGACCCAGTACTTC CASRTRGYQETQYF
TRBJ1-1 15 NA TRBV5-1 TRBD1 TGCGCCAGCAGCTCGGTGGGGACAGGGGGCACTGAAGCTTTCTTT CASSSVGTGGTEAFF
TRBJ1-3 15 NA TRBV19 NA TGTGCCAGTAGTATAGGACAGAGCTCTGGAAACACCATATATTTT CASSIGQSSGNTIYF
TRBJ2-7 14 NA TRBV9 TRBD1 TGTGCCAGCAGCGTGGGGACAGACCCCTACGAGCAGTACTTC CASSVGTDPYEQYF
TRBJ2-2 14 few TRBV7-9 NA TGTGCCAGCAGCCACACCCAGGGGACCGGGGAGCTGTTTTTT CASSHTQGTGELFF
TRBJ2-4 20 NA TRBV18 TRBD2 TGTGCCAGCTCACCATTGGCGGTTGCGGGAGCGCCTTTAATTAAAAACATTCAGTACTTC CASSPLAVAGAPLIKNIQYF
TRBJ2-1 13 NA TRBV29-1 TRBD2 TGCAGCGTTGGTAGCGGGCAGTACAATGAGCAGTTCTTC CSVGSGQYNEQFF
TRBJ2-7 16 NA TRBV4-3 TRBD2 TGCGCCAGCAGCCAAGAGCTGCTAGCGGTTACCTACGAGCAGTACTTC CASSQELLAVTYEQYF
TRBJ1-2 13 NA TRBV6-5 NA TGTGCCAGCTCAGACAGCCCAAACTATGGCTACACCTTC CASSDSPNYGYTF
TRBJ2-2 15 NA TRBV2 TRBD2 TGTGCCAGCAAACCGCTAGCGGTTAACACCGGGGAGCTGTTTTTT CASKPLAVNTGELFF
TRBJ2-6 15 NA TRBV4-3 NA TGCGCCAGCAGCCAAGACAGGTCTGGGGCCAACGTCCTGACTTTC CASSQDRSGANVLTF
TRBJ1-5 16 NA TRBV28 TRBD1 TGTGCCAGCAGTTTCGAGACAGGGGGTTTTAGCCAGCCCCAGCATTTT CASSFETGGFSQPQHF
TRBJ2-1 18 NA TRBV9 TRBD2 TGTGCCAGCAGCGTAGATAGCGGGGGGGCCAGCTCCTACAATGAGCAGTTCTTC CASSVDSGGASSYNEQFF
TRBJ2-2 18 NA TRBV7-6 TRBD2 TGTGCCAGCACCTACGCTAGCGGGGGCTCCATGAACACCGGGGAGCTGTTTTTT CASTYASGGSMNTGELFF
TRBJ1-4 14 NA TRBV24-1 TRBD1 TGTGCCACCAGTGATCAGGGACAGGGTGAAAAACTGTTTTTT CATSDQGQGEKLFF
TRBJ1-6 14 few TRBV30 NA TGTGCCTGGAGTGCCACAGCCAATAATTCACCCCTCCACTTT CAWSATANNSPLHF
TRBJ2-3 13 NA TRBV24-1 NA TGTGCCACCAGTGCGGGGGGCACAGATACGCAGTATTTT CATSAGGTDTQYF
TRBJ1-1 12 NA TRBV2 TRBD1 TGTGCCAGCCAACCGGACAGGACTGAAGCTTTCTTT CASQPDRTEAFF
TRBJ2-7 14 NA TRBV12-5 TRBD1 TGTGCTAGTGGTCCAAGGACAGGGGCCCACGAGCAGTACTTC CASGPRTGAHEQYF
TRBJ2-2 15 NA TRBV6-5 TRBD1 TGTGCCAGCAGGGCGGACAGGGGGAACACCGGGGAGCTGTTTTTT CASRADRGNTGELFF
TRBJ1-2 12 NA TRBV7-2 TRBD1 TGTGCCAGCAGCTCAAACAGGGGCGGCTACACCTTC CASSSNRGGYTF
TRBJ1-1 14 NA TRBV3-1/TRBV3-2 TRBD1 TGTGCCAGCAGCCCCAGACAGGGGAACACTGAAGCTTTCTTT CASSPRQGNTEAFF
TRBJ2-1 18 NA TRBV21-1 NA TGTGCCAGCAGCAAAGACCTGGGGAGCGGGAGCTCCTACAATGAGCAGTTCTTC CASSKDLGSGSSYNEQFF
TRBJ1-5 13 NA TRBV6-6 NA TGTGCCAGCAGTTTCCAGGGAGGACAGCCCCAGCATTTT CASSFQGGQPQHF
TRBJ2-2 17 NA TRBV9 NA TGTGCCAGCAGCGCTCTCGACAGGCCGCAGAACACCGGGGAGCTGTTTTTT CASSALDRPQNTGELFF
TRBJ1-3 14 few TRBV15 TRBD1 TGTGCCACCAGCGACAGGGTCTCTGGAAACACCATATATTTT CATSDRVSGNTIYF
TRBJ1-2 13 NA TRBV29-1 TRBD1 TGCAGCACATGGGACAGGGGAATTTATGGCTACACCTTC CSTWDRGIYGYTF
TRBJ1-5 14 NA TRBV5-8 NA TGTGCCAGCAGCCCGGACAGTCGCCCTCAGCCCCAGCATTTT CASSPDSRPQPQHF
TRBJ2-7 15 NA TRBV7-2 TRBD2 TGTGCCAGCAGCCTTACTAGCGGGGACTCCTACGAGCAGTACTTC CASSLTSGDSYEQYF
TRBJ2-5 15 NA TRBV4-1 TRBD1 TGCGCCAGCAGCCAAAGCCGGGACAGTAGGGAGACCCAGTACTTC CASSQSRDSRETQYF
TRBJ1-5 13 NA TRBV30 NA TGTGCCTGGAGTAGAGGAGACAATCAGCCCCAGCATTTT CAWSRGDNQPQHF
TRBJ1-1 13 NA TRBV18 NA TGTGCCAGCTCACCACCGGCAAACACTGAAGCTTTCTTT CASSPPANTEAFF
TRBJ2-5 13 once TRBV7-9 NA TGTGCCAGCAGCTTAGACAGGGTGGAGACCCAGTACTTC CASSLDRVETQYF
TRBJ1-5 13 NA TRBV19 NA TGTGCCAGTAGTCCTGTGGGGGCGATTCCCCAGCATTTT CASSPVGAIPQHF
TRBJ1-3 14 NA TRBV5-1 NA TGCGCCAGCAGACCAGCGGTCTCTGGAAACACCATATATTTT CASRPAVSGNTIYF
TRBJ1-5 15 many TRBV19 NA TGTGCCAGTAGTATAACCAGGGGCGGCAATCAGCCCCAGCATTTT CASSITRGGNQPQHF